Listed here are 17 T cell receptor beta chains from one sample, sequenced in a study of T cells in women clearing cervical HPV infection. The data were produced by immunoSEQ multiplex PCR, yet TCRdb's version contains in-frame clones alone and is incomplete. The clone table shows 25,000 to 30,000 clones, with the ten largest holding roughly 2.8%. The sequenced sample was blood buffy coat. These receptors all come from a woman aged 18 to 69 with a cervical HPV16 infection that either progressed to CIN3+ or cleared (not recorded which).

CDR3 residues: CASSPRPARGETQYF. CDR3 DNA, as far as it was read: TGTGCCAGCAGTCCCCGCCCTGCGAGGGGAGAGACC. The chain is built from TRBV27 and TRBJ2-5; either TRBD1 or TRBD2 may supply D (5 bases each). Sequencing ends 3 residues short of the CDR3 end; the germline J gene provides the rest. CDR1 is MNHEY, CDR2 SMNVEV, per germline (reference sequence). Trimming stripped 5 bases from V and 4 bases from J, with 17 bases between. This CDR3 is 15 amino acids long.

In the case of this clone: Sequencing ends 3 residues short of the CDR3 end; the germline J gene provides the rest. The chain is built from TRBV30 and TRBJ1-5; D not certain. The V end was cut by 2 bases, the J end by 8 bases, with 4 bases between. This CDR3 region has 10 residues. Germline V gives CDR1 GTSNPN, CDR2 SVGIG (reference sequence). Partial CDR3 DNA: TGTGCCTGGAGTATCGAGCCC. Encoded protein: CAWSIEP. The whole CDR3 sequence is CAWSIEPQHF.

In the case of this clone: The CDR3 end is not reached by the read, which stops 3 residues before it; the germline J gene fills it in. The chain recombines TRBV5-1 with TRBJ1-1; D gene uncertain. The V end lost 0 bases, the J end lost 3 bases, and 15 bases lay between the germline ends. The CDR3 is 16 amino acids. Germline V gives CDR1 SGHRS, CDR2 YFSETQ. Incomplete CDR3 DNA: TGCGCCAGCAGCTTGGCTGTTCGGGGAAAGTACACTGAA. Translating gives CASSLAVRGKYTE. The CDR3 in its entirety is CASSLAVRGKYTEAFF.

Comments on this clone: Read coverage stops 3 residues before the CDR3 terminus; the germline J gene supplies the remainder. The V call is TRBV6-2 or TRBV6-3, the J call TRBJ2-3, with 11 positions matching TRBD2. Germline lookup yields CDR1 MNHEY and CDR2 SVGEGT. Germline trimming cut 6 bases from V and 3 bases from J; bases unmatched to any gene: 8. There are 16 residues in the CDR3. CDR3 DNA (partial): TGTGCCAGCAGGCCCCCACTAGCGGGGGAGACAGATACG. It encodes CASRPPLAGETDT. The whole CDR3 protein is CASRPPLAGETDTQYF.

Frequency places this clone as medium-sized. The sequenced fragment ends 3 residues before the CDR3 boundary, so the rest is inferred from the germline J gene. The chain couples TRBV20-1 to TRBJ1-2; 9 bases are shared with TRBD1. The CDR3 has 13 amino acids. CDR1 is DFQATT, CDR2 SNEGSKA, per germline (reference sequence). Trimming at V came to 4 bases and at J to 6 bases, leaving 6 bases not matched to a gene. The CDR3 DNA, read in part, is TGCAGTGCTATTCAATGGACAGGGGATGGC. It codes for CSAIQWTGDG. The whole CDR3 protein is CSAIQWTGDGYTF.

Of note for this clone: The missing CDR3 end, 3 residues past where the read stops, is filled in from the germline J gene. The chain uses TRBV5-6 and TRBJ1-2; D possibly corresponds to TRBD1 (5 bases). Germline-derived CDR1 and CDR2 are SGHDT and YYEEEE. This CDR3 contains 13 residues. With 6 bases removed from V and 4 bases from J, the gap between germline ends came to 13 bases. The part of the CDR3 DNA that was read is TGTGCCAGCACCCCGGACGGGGGCTATGGC. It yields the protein CASTPDGGYG. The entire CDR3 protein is CASTPDGGYGYTF.

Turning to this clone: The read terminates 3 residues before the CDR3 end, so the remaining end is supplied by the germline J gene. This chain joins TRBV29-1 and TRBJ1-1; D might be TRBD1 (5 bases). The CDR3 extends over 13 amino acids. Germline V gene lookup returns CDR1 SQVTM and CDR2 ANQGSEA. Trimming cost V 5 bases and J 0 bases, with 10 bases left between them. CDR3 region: CSVYDRLNTEAFF. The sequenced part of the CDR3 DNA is TGCAGCGTTTACGACAGATTGAACACTGAA.

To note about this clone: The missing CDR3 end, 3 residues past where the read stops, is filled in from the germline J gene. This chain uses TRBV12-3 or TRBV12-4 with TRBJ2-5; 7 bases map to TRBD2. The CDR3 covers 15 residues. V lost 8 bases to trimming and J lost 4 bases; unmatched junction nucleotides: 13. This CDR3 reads CASQFTTSLSETQYF. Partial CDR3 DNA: TGTGCCAGCCAATTTACGACTAGCTTGTCAGAGACC.

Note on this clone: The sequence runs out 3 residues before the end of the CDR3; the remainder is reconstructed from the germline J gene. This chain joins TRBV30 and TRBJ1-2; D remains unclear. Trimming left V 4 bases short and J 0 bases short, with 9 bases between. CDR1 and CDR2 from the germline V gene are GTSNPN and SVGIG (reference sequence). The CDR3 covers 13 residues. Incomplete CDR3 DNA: TGTGCCTGGACCAGGCGATCTAACTATGGC. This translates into CAWTRRSNYG. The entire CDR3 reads CAWTRRSNYGYTF.

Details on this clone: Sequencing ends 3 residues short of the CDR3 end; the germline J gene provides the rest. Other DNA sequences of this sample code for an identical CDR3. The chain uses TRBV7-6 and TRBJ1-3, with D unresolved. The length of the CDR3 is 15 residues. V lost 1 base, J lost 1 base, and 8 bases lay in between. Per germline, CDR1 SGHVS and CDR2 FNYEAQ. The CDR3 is CASSLEQASGNTIYF. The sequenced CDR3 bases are TGTGCCAGCAGCTTAGAGCAGGCATCTGGAAACACC.

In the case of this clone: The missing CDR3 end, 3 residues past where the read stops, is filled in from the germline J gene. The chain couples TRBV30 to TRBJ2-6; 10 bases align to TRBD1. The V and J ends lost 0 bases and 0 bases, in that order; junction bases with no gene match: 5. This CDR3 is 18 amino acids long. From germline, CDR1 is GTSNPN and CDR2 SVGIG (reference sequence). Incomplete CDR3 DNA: TGTGCCTGGAGTGTAACGGACAGGGGGTTCTCTGGGGCCAACGTC. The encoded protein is CAWSVTDRGFSGANV. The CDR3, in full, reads CAWSVTDRGFSGANVLTF.

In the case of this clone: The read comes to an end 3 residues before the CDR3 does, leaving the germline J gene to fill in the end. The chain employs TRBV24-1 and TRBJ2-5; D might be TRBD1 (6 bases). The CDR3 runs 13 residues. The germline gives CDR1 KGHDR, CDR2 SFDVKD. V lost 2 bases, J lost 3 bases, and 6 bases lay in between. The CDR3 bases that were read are TGTGCCACCAGTGATTGGACAGAAGAGACC. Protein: CATSDWTEET. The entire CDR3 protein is CATSDWTEETQYF.

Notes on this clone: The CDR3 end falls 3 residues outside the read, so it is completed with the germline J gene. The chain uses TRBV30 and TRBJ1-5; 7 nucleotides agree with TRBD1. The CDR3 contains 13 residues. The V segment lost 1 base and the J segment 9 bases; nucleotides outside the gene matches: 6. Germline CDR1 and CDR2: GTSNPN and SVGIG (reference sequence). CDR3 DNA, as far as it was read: TGTGCCTGGAGTGCTTCGGGACAGTTGCCC. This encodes CAWSASGQLP. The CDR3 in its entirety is CAWSASGQLPQHF.

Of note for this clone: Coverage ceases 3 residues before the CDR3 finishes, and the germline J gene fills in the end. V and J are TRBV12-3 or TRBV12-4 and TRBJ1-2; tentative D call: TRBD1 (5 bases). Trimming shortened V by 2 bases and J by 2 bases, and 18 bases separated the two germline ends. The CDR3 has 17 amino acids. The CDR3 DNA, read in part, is TGTGCCAGCAGTTTAAGGGGAGACAGAAACCTGAACTATGGC. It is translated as CASSLRGDRNLNYG. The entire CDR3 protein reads CASSLRGDRNLNYGYTF.

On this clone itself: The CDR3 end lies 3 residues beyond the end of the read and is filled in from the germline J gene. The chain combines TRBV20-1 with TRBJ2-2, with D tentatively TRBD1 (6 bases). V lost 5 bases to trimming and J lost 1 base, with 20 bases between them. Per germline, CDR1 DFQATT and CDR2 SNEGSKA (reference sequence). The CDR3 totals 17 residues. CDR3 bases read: TGCAGTGCTCAACCCGAGGACAGACCGAGGAACACCGGGGAG. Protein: CSAQPEDRPRNTGE. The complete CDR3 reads CSAQPEDRPRNTGELFF.

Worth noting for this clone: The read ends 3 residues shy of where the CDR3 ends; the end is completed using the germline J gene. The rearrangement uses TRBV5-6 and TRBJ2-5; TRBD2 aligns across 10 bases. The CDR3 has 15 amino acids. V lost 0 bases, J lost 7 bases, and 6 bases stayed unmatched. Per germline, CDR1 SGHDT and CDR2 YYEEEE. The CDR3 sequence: CASSLAPSGGGTQYF. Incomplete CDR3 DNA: TGTGCCAGCAGCTTGGCGCCTAGCGGGGGAGGGACC.

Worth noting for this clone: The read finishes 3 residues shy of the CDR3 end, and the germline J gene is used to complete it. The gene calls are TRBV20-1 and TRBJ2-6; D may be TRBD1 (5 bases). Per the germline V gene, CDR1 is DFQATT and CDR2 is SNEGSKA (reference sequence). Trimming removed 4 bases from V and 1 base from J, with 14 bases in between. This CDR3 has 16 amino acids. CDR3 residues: CSAMRQSSSGANVLTF. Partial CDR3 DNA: TGCAGTGCTATGAGACAGTCCTCTTCTGGGGCCAACGTC.